The clone carrying this T cell receptor beta chain has just a few counts. The data belong to a study of blood T cells in healthy people across ages. Primed by a sample-barcoded 5' primer and a J-beta primer mix, a second PCR proceeded for about 6 to 11 cycles. All samples gave at least 2.5 million CDR3-containing paired-end reads. Each CDR3 protein is one row after TCRdb ran MiXCR on the 5' RACE reads. Among about 1.7 million distinct CDR3 sequences listed, roughly 27% were seen once. The germline V gene has CDR1 SQVTM and CDR2 ANQGSEA. The CDR3 sequence is 12 residues long. The clonotype was recovered from a woman aged 30 to 39 in good health. Sequencing used blood. The chain is built from TRBV29-1 and TRBJ1-2, with 10 bases that match TRBD1. Written as DNA, the CDR3 is TGCATCACAGGACAGGGGGACTATGGCTACACCTTC. Translation gives CITGQGDYGYTF.